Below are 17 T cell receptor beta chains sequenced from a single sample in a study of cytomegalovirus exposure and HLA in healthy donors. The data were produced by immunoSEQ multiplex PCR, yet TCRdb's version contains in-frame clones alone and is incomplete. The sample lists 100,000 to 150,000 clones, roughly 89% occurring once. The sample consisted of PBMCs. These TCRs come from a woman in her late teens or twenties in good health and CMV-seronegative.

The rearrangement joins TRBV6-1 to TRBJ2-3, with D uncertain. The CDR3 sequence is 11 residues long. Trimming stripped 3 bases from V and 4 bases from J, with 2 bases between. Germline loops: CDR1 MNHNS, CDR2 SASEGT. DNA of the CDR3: TGTGCCAGCAGTGACGCAGATACGCAGTATTTT. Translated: CASSDADTQYF.

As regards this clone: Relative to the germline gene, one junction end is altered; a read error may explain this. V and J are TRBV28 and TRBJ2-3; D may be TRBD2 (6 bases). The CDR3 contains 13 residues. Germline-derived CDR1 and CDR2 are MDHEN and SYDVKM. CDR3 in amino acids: CASSLTASLWEDF. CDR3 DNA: TGTGCCAGCAGCCTAACCGCTTCGTTATGGGAGGATTTT.

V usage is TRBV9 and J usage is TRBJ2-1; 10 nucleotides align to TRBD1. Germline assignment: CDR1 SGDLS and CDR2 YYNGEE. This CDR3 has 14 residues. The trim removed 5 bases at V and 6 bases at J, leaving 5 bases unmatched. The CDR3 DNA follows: TGTGCCAGCAGTAGACAGGGGGCGCGCAATGAGCAGTTCTTC. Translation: CASSRQGARNEQFF.

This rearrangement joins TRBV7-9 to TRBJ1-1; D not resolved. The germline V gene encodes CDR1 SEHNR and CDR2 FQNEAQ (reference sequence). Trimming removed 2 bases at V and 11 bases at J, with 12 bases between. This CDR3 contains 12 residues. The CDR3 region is CASSLRQVEAFF. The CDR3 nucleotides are TGTGCCAGCAGCTTACGTCAGGTCGAGGCTTTCTTT.

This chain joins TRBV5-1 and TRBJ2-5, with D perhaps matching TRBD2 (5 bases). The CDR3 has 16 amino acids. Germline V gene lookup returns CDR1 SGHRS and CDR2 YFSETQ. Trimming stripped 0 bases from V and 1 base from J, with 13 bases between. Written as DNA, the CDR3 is TGCGCCAGCAGCTTGGAAATAGCGCGGACCCAAGAGACCCAGTACTTC. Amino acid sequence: CASSLEIARTQETQYF.

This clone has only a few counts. The DNA for the CDR3 is TGTGCCAGCAGCTTAGGGCCTAGCGGGGGAACGACCGGGGAGCTGTTTTTT. Encoded protein: CASSLGPSGGTTGELFF. The V gene is TRBV7-9, the J gene TRBJ2-2, with 10 bases fitting TRBD2. V shed 1 base, J shed 5 bases, and the junction held 7 bases outside the gene matches. The CDR3 loop spans 17 amino acids. CDR1 and CDR2 from the germline V gene are SEHNR and FQNEAQ (reference sequence).

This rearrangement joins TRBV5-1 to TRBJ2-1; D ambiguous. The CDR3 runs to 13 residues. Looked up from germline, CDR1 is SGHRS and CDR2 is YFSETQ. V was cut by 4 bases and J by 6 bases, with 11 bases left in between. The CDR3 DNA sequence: TGCGCCAGCAGCATTCCCACGGGCAATGAGCAGTTCTTC. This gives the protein CASSIPTGNEQFF.

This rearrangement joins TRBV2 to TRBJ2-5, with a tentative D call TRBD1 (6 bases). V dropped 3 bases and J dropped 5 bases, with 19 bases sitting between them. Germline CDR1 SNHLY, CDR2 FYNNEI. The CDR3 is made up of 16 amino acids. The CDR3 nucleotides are TGTGCCAGCAGTGATTTGTTGGGGGCCGGTCGTGAGACCCAGTACTTC. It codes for CASSDLLGAGRETQYF.

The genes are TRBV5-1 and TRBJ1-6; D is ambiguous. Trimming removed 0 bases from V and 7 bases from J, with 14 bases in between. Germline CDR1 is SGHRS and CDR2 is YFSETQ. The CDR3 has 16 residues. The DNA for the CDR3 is TGCGCCAGCAGCTTGGACCAGGCCGGAAGAAATTCACCCCTCCACTTT. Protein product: CASSLDQAGRNSPLHF.

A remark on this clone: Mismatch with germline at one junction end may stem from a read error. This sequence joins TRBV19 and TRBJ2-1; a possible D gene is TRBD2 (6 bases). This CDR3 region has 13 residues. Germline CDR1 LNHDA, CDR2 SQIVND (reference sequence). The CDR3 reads CASSFADYDEQFF. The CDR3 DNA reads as TGTGCCAGTAGTTTCGCGGACTACGATGAGCAGTTCTTC.

Here the CDR3 DNA reads TGTGCCAGCAGCGACAGGACGGGAGGCTCGGAGGGAAACACCATATATTTT. Protein sequence: CASSDRTGGSEGNTIYF. V and J are TRBV2 and TRBJ1-3; the D gene is possibly TRBD1 (6 bases). The CDR3 is 17 residues long. From germline, CDR1 is SNHLY and CDR2 FYNNEI. Trimming took off 6 bases at V and 4 bases at J, with 22 bases between the two ends.

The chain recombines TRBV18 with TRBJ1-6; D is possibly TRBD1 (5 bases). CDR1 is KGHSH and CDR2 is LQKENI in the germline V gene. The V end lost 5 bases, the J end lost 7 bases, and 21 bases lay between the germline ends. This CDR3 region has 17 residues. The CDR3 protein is CASSTFPGHLENSPLHF. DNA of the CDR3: TGTGCCAGCTCAACTTTTCCCGGACACCTCGAAAATTCACCCCTCCACTTT. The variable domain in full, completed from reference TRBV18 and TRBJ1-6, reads NAGVMQNPRHLVRRRGQEARLRCSPMKGHSHVYWYRQLPEEGLKFMVYLQKENIIDESGMPKERFSAEFPKEGPSILRIQQVVRGDSAAYFCASSTFPGHLENSPLHFGNGTRLTVT.

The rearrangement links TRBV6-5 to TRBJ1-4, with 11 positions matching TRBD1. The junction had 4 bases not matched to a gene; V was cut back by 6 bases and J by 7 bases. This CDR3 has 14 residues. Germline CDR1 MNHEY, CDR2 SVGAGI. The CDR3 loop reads CASSPGQGAEKLFF. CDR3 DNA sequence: TGTGCCAGCAGCCCTGGACAGGGGGCTGAAAAACTGTTTTTT.

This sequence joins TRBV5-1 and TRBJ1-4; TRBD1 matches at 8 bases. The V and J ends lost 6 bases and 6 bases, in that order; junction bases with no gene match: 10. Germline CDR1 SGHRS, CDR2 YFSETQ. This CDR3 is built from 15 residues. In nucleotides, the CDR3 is TGCGCCAGCACGCCGACCCCAGGGGGCGATGAAAAACTGTTTTTT. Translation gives CASTPTPGGDEKLFF.

The CDR3 nucleotides read TGTGCCAGCAAAATATTACAGGGCCCGAATTCACCCCTCCACTTT. Translated: CASKILQGPNSPLHF. This chain uses TRBV6-1 with TRBJ1-6; a possible D gene is TRBD1 (6 bases). Germline assignment: CDR1 MNHNS and CDR2 SASEGT. The CDR3 consists of 15 residues. V was cut by 7 bases and J by 7 bases, with 17 bases left in between.

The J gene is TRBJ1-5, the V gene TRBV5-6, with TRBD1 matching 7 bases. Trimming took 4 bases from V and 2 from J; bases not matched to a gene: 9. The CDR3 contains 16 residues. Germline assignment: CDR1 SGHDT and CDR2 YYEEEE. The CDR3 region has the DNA TGTGCCAGCAGCATCGGGACAGTGCGCGGCAATCAGCCCCAGCATTTT. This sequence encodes CASSIGTVRGNQPQHF.

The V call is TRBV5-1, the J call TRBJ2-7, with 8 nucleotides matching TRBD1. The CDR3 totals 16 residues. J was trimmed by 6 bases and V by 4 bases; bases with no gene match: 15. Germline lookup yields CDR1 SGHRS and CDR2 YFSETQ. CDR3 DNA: TGCGCCAGCAGCCCCACCGGGACAGGTGGCTCCCTCGAGCAGTACTTC. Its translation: CASSPTGTGGSLEQYF.